One sample yielded the 19 T cell receptor beta chains listed below, sequenced in a study of shared clonotypes between healthy human individuals. The repertoire was sequenced with immunoSEQ multiplex PCR; TCRdb's copy has only in-frame clones and lacks some. The table lists under 600,000 clones, roughly 98% of them singletons. CD45RO-negative, CCR7-positively selected cells formed the naive CD8 fraction, excluding terminally differentiated effector memory CD45RA+ cells. Sequencing used naive CD8+ T cells sorted from blood. The receptors here all came from a man aged 25-45 years in good health.

V is TRBV10-3 and J is TRBJ2-7; D not certain. Between the trimmed V and J ends, which lost 4 bases and 2 bases, there was a span of 6 bases. The CDR3 loop spans 12 amino acids. CDR1 is ENHRY, CDR2 SYGVKD, per germline. CDR3 sequence: CAISGQTYEQYF. In DNA form, the CDR3 reads TGTGCCATCAGTGGTCAGACCTACGAGCAGTACTTC.

J is TRBJ1-2 and V is TRBV6-5; D gene unclear. Germline V lookup: CDR1 MNHEY, CDR2 SVGAGI. This CDR3 contains 12 residues. Trimming shortened V by 2 bases and J by 7 bases, and 8 bases separated the two germline ends. The CDR3 DNA sequence: TGTGCCAGCAGTTACAGGGTTGGTGGCTACACCTTC. It is translated as CASSYRVGGYTF.

Only one count was recorded for this clone. The J gene is TRBJ2-7, the V gene TRBV28, with D possibly called TRBD1 or TRBD2 (5 bases each). Germline loops: CDR1 MDHEN, CDR2 SYDVKM. The CDR3 length is 14 residues. V was shortened by 10 bases and J by 2 bases, with 18 bases between the two germline ends. DNA of the CDR3: TGTGCCACCATTCCCGGGACCGCTCCCTACGAGCAGTACTTC. The encoded protein is CATIPGTAPYEQYF.

This clone was found once. Other DNA sequences within the sample encode an identical CDR3. The chain employs TRBV30 and TRBJ2-1; D is ambiguous. Germline values: CDR1 GTSNPN, CDR2 SVGIG (reference sequence). This CDR3 is built from 12 residues. V lost 0 bases to trimming and J lost 4 bases, with 4 bases between them. The CDR3 is CAWSVGYNEQFF. DNA of the CDR3: TGTGCCTGGAGTGTAGGTTACAATGAGCAGTTCTTC.

The V gene is TRBV2, the J gene TRBJ1-5, with TRBD1 matching 9 bases. J lost 4 bases, V lost 5 bases, and 3 bases had no gene match. CDR1 and CDR2 (germline): SNHLY, FYNNEI. The CDR3 length is 14 residues. CDR3 sequence (DNA): TGTGCCAGCAGTTACGGACAGGGGAATCAGCCCCAGCATTTT. Its protein is CASSYGQGNQPQHF.

V usage is TRBV7-6 and J usage is TRBJ2-5; maybe TRBD1 (6 bases). CDR3 length equals 14 residues. V lost 2 bases, J lost 3 bases, and 10 bases lay in between. The germline V gene has CDR1 SGHVS and CDR2 FNYEAQ. The CDR3 here is CASSLRPGEETQYF. The CDR3 nucleotides are TGTGCCAGCAGCTTAAGGCCAGGGGAAGAGACCCAGTACTTC.

The rearrangement joins TRBV27 to TRBJ2-3; D unresolved. This CDR3 has 11 residues. Germline V gives CDR1 MNHEY, CDR2 SMNVEV (reference sequence). V lost 8 bases, J lost 8 bases, and 11 bases lay in between. CDR3 residues: CASLLGGTQYF. The CDR3 nucleotides are TGTGCCAGCCTTCTCGGTGGTACGCAGTATTTT.

The sample holds one count of this clone. The rearrangement joins TRBV2 to TRBJ2-3; TRBD1 matches at 8 bases. Germline V gives CDR1 SNHLY, CDR2 FYNNEI. There are 14 residues in the CDR3. J gave up 6 bases and V 6 bases, and 8 bases lay outside the gene matches. CDR3 sequence (DNA): TGTGCCAGCAGAGGACAGGGACCCCCCGATACGCAGTATTTT. This translates into CASRGQGPPDTQYF.

The V gene is TRBV10-3, the J gene TRBJ2-3; 14 positions agree with TRBD2. The CDR3 is 19 amino acids. CDR1 and CDR2 (germline): ENHRY, SYGVKD. The V segment lost 4 bases and the J segment 1 base; nucleotides outside the gene matches: 10. This CDR3 is CAISGETPGLAGGTDTQYF. The CDR3, as DNA: TGTGCCATCAGTGGGGAGACGCCGGGACTAGCGGGAGGCACAGATACGCAGTATTTT.

In DNA form, the CDR3 reads TGTGCCAGCAGTTACGGCGGCCCAGGGGAGCCCCAGCATTTT. This sequence encodes CASSYGGPGEPQHF. The J gene is TRBJ1-5, the V gene TRBV6-5; D is possibly TRBD1 (6 bases). The V end was cut by 2 bases, the J end by 8 bases, with 13 bases between. The CDR3 sequence is 14 residues long. Germline CDR1 MNHEY, CDR2 SVGAGI.

The chain uses TRBV5-3 and TRBJ1-1; 7 bases match TRBD1. TRBV5-3 is an ORF for which the function is uncertain. With V trimmed by 3 bases and J by 0 bases, 8 bases remained unmatched. The CDR3 has 16 amino acids. This CDR3 is CARSSYRGFMNTEAFF. The CDR3 DNA is TGTGCCAGAAGCTCTTACAGGGGTTTCATGAACACTGAAGCTTTCTTT.

The chain employs TRBV4-1 and TRBJ2-7; 8 bases match TRBD2. Germline CDR1 reads MGHRA; CDR2 reads YSYEKL. This CDR3 is 15 amino acids long. V trimming: 4 bases; J trimming: 2 bases; junction bases outside the gene matches: 7. CDR3 sequence (DNA): TGCGCCAGCAGCCGAGCGGGGGCGGGAACCTACGAGCAGTACTTC. This codes for CASSRAGAGTYEQYF.

In this sample, this clone turned up once. The rearrangement uses TRBV5-1 and TRBJ1-2; possibly TRBD1 for D (6 bases). Per germline, CDR1 SGHRS and CDR2 YFSETQ. V was cut by 1 base and J by 4 bases, with 17 bases left in between. The CDR3 loop spans 16 amino acids. The DNA for the CDR3 is TGCGCCAGCAGCTTGTGGGGGAACAGGGAGGGCTATGGCTACACCTTC. Translating gives CASSLWGNREGYGYTF.

The J gene is TRBJ1-1, the V gene TRBV20-1, with no clear D. Per the germline V gene, CDR1 is DFQATT and CDR2 is SNEGSKA (reference sequence). CDR3 length: 9 amino acids. V lost 6 bases and J 10 bases, leaving 9 bases between the germline ends. The CDR3 sequence: CSAAVRAFF. The CDR3 DNA reads TGCAGTGCAGCGGTGAGAGCTTTCTTT.

The gene calls are TRBV4-3 and TRBJ2-1; TRBD2 agrees at 11 bases. Unmatched junction bases numbered 8, after V lost 0 bases and J lost 4 bases. CDR3 length: 18 residues. The germline V gene encodes CDR1 LGHNA and CDR2 YSLEER. The CDR3 DNA follows: TGCGCCAGCAGCCAAGATCGACTAGCGGGGTGGGGTTACAATGAGCAGTTCTTC. Translated: CASSQDRLAGWGYNEQFF.

The V call is TRBV7-9, the J call TRBJ2-7; a weak D match, TRBD2 (5 bases). The CDR3 contains 12 residues. CDR1 SEHNR and CDR2 FQNEAQ come from the germline V gene (reference sequence). Trimming removed 1 base at V and 7 bases at J, with 8 bases between. The CDR3: CASSLVREEQYF. The CDR3, as DNA: TGTGCCAGCAGCTTAGTTCGGGAAGAGCAGTACTTC.

In this sample, this clone turned up once. V and J are TRBV12-5 and TRBJ2-1; D not certain. The CDR3 consists of 11 residues. In germline, CDR1 is LGHNT, CDR2 FRNRAP. V lost 9 bases and J 0 bases, leaving 3 bases between the germline ends. CDR3 in DNA: TGTGCTAGCTCCTCCTACAATGAGCAGTTCTTC. It is translated as CASSSYNEQFF.

The chain uses TRBV6-4 and TRBJ2-2; D possibly corresponds to TRBD2 (5 bases). Trimming pared 6 bases from V and 7 bases from J, leaving 15 bases between. CDR1 MRHNA and CDR2 SNTAGT come from the germline V gene. This CDR3 is 14 amino acids long. DNA for the CDR3: TGTGCCAGCAGCGACGGTCGGGGTGGCGGGGAGCTGTTTTTT. Its protein product is CASSDGRGGGELFF.

In nucleotides, the CDR3 is TGTGCCGCGGGACAGGGAGGGATGGCTGAAGCTTTCTTT. This gives the protein CAAGQGGMAEAFF. The V call is TRBV27, the J call TRBJ1-1; 9 nucleotides line up with TRBD1. The CDR3 loop spans 13 amino acids. CDR1 and CDR2 from the germline V gene are MNHEY and SMNVEV (reference sequence). V lost 11 bases and J lost 6; bases outside the gene matches: 10.